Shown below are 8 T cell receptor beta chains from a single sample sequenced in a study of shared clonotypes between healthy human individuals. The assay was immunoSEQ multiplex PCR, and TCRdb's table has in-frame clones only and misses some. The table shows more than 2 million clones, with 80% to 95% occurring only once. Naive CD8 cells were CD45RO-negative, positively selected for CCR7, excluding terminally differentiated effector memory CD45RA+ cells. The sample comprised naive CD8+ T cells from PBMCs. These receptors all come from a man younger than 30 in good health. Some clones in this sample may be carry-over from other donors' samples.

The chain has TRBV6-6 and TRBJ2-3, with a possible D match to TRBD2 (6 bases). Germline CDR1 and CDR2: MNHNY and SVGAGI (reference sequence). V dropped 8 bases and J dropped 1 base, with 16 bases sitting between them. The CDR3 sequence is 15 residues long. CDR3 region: CASSLAWGGTDTQYF. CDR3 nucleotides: TGTGCCAGCTCCTTGGCGTGGGGGGGCACAGATACGCAGTATTTT.

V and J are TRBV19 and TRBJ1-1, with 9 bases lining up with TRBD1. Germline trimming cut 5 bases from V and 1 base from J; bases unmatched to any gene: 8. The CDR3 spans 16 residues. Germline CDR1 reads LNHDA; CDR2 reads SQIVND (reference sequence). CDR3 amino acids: CASSPLGQGRNTEAFF. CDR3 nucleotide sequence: TGTGCCAGTAGTCCCCTGGGACAGGGCCGGAACACTGAAGCTTTCTTT.

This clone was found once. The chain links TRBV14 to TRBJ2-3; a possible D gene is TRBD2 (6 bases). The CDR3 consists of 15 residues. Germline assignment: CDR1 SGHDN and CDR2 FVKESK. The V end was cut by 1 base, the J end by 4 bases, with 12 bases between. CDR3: CASSQVEAGADTQYF. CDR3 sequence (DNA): TGTGCCAGCAGCCAAGTAGAAGCGGGCGCAGATACGCAGTATTTT. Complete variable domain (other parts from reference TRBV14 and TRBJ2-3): EAGVTQFPSHSVIEKGQTVTLRCDPISGHDNLYWYRRVMGKEIKFLLHFVKESKQDESGMPNNRFLAERTGGTYSTLKVQPAELEDSGVYFCASSQVEAGADTQYFGPGTRLTVL.

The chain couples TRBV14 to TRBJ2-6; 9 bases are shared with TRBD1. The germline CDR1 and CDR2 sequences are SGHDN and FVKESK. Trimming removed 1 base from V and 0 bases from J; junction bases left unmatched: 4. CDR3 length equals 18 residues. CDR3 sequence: CASSQVGQGYSGANVLTF. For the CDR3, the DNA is TGTGCCAGCAGCCAAGTGGGACAGGGCTACTCTGGGGCCAACGTCCTGACTTTC.

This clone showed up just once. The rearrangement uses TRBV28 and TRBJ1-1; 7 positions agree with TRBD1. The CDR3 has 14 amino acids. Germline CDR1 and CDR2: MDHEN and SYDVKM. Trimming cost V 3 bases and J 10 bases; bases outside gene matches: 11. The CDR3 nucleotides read TGTGCCAGCAGTTTCTTGGGACGAGGGGGCGCAGCTTTCTTT. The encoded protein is CASSFLGRGGAAFF. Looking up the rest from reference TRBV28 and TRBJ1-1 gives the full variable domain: DVKVTQSSRYLVKRTGEKVFLECVQDMDHENMFWYRQDPGLGLRLIYFSYDVKMKEKGDIPEGYSVSREKKERFSLILESASTNQTSMYLCASSFLGRGGAAFFGQGTRLTVV.

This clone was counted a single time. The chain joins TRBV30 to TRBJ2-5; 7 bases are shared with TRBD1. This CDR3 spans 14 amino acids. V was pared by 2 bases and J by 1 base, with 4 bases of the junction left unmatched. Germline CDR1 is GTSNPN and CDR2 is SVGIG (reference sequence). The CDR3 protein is CAWSLAGGQETQYF. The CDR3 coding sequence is TGTGCCTGGAGTTTGGCAGGGGGCCAAGAGACCCAGTACTTC.

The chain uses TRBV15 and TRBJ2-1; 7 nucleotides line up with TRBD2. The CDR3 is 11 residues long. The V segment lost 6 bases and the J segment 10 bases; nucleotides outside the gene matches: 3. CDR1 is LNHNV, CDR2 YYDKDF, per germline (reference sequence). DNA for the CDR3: TGTGCCACCAGTCCGGGACTAGAGCAGTTCTTC. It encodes CATSPGLEQFF. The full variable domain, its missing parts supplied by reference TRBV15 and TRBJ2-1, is DAMVIQNPRYQVTQFGKPVTLSCSQTLNHNVMYWYQQKSSQAPKLLFHYYDKDFNNEADTPDNFQSRRPNTSFCFLDIRSPGLGDTAMYLCATSPGLEQFFGPGTRLTVL.

DNA for the CDR3: TGTGCCAGCTCGATCAGGGGAACCTACGAGCAGTACTTC. This translates into CASSIRGTYEQYF. This chain connects TRBV28 to TRBJ2-7, with D maybe TRBD1 (6 bases). Germline loops: CDR1 MDHEN, CDR2 SYDVKM. Trimming cost V 8 bases and J 2 bases, with 13 bases left between them. This CDR3 contains 13 residues.